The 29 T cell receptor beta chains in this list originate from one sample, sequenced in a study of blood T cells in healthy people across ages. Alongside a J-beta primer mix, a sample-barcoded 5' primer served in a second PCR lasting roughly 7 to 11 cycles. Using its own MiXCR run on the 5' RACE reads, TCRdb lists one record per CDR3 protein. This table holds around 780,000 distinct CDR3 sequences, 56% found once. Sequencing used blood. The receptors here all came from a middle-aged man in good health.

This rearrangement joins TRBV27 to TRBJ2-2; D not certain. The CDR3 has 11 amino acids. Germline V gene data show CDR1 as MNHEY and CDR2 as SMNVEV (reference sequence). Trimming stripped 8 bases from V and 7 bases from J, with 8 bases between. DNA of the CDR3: TGTGCCAGCTCCTTTGGCGGGGAGCTGTTTTTT. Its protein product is CASSFGGELFF.

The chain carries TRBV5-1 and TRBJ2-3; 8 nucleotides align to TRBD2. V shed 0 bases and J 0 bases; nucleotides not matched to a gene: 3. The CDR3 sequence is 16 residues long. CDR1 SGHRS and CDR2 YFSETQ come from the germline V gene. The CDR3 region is CASSLGGTRSTDTQYF. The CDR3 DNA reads TGCGCCAGCAGCTTGGGCGGGACTAGAAGCACAGATACGCAGTATTTT. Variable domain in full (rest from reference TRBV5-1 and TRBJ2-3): KAGVTQTPRYLIKTRGQQVTLSCSPISGHRSVSWYQQTPGQGLQFLFEYFSETQRNKGNFPGRFSGRQFSNSRSEMNVSTLELGDSALYLCASSLGGTRSTDTQYFGPGTRLTVL.

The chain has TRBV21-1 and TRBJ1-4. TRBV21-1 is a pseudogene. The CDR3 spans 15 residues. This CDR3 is CASSKAKETNEKLFF. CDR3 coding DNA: TGTGCCAGCAGCAAAGCCAAGGAGACTAATGAAAAACTGTTTTTT.

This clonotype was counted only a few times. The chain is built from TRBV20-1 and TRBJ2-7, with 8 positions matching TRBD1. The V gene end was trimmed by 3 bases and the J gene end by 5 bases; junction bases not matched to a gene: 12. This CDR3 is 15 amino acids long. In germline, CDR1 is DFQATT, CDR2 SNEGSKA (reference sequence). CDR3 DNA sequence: TGCAGTGCTAGGCTGAATGACAGGGGAGGAGACGAGCAGTACTTC. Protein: CSARLNDRGGDEQYF.

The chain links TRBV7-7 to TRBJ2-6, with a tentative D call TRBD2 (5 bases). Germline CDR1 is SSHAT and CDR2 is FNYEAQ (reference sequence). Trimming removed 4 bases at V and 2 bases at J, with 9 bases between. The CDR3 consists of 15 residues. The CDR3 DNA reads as TGTGCCAGCAGCTCAAACGGGGCTGGGGCCAACGTCCTGACTTTC. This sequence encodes CASSSNGAGANVLTF. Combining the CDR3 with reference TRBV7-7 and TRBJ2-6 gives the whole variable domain GAGVSQSPRYKVTKRGQDVTLRCDPISSHATLYWYQQALGQGPEFLTYFNYEAQPDKSGLPSDRFSAERPEGSISTLTIQRTEQRDSAMYRCASSSNGAGANVLTFGAGSRLTVL.

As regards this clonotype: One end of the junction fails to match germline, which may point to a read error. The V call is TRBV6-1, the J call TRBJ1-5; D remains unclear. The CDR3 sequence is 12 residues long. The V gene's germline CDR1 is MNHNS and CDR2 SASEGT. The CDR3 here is CAGSEDNQPQHF. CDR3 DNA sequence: TGTGCCGGCAGTGAAGACAATCAGCCCCAGCATTTT.

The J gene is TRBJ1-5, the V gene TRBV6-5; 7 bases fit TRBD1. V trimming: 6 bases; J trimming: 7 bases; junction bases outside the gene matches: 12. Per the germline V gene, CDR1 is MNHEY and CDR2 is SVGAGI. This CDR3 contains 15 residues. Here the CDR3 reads CASRLRQGLSQPQHF. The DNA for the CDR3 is TGTGCCAGCAGACTACGACAGGGTTTAAGCCAGCCCCAGCATTTT.

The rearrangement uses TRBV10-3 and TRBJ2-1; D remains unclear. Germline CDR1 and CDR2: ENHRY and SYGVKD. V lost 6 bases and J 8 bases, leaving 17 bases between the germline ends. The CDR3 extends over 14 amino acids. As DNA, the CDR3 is TGTGCCATCAGAGAGGCCACCGGGCCCGATGAGCAGTTCTTC. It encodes CAIREATGPDEQFF.

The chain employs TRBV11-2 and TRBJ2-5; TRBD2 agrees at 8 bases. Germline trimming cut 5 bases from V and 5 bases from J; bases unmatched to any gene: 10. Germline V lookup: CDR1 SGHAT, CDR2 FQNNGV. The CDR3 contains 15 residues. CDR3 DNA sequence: TGTGCCAGCAGCGAATTAGACTTAGCGGGGGAGACCCAGTACTTC. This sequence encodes CASSELDLAGETQYF.

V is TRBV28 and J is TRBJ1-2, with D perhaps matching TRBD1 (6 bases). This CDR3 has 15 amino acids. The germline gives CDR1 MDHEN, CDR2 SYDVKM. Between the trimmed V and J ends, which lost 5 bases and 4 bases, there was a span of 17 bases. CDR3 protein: CASSLAGAKGYGYTF. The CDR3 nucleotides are TGTGCCAGCAGTCTAGCAGGGGCCAAAGGCTATGGCTACACCTTC.

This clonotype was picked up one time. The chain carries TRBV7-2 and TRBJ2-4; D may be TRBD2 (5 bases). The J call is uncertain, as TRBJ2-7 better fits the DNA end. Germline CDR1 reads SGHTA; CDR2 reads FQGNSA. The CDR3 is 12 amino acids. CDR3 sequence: CASGSRYDEQYF. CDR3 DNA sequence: TGTGCCAGCGGGAGTAGATACGACGAGCAGTACTTC.

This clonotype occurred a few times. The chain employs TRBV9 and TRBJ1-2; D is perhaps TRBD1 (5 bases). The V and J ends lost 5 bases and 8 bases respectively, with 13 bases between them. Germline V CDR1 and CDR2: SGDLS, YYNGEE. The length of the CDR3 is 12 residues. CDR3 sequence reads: CASRGTPQGYTF. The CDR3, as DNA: TGTGCCAGCAGGGGGACTCCTCAAGGCTACACCTTC.

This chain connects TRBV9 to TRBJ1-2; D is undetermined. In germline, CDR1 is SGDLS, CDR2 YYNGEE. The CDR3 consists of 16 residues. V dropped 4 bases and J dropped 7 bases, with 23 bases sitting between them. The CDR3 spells CASSSTTISQKRGYTF. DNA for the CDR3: TGTGCCAGCAGCTCCACTACCATAAGCCAAAAGCGTGGCTACACCTTC.

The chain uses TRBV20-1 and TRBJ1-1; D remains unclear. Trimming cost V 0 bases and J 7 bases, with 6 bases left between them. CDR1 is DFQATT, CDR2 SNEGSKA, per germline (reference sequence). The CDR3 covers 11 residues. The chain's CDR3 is CSAREAYEAFF. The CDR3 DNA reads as TGCAGTGCTAGAGAGGCGTATGAAGCTTTCTTT.

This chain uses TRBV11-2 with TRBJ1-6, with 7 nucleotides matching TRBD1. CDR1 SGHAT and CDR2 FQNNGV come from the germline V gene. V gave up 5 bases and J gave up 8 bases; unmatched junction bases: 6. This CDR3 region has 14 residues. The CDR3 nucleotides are TGTGCCAGCAGCACCCACAGGGGCTATTCACCCCTCCACTTT. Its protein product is CASSTHRGYSPLHF.

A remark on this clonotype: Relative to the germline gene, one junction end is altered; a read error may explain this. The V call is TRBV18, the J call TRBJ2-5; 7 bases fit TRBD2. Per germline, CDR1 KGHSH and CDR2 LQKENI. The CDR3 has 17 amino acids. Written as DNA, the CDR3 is TGTGCCAGCTCGCCACCGGGACTACCATTCTGGCAAGAGACCCAGTACTTC. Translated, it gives CASSPPGLPFWQETQYF.

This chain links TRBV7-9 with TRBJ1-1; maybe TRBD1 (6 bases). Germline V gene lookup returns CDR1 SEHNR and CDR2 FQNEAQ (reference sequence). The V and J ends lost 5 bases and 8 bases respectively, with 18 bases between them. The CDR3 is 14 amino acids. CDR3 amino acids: CASSTTGQNLEAFF. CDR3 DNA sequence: TGTGCCAGCAGCACCACCGGACAGAATTTAGAAGCTTTCTTT.

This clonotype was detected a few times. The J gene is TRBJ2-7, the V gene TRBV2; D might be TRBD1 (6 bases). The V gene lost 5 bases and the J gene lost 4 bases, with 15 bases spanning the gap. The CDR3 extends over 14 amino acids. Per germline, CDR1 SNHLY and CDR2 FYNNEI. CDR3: CASSSTRTGYEQYF. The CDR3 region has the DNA TGTGCCAGCAGTTCGACGAGAACAGGGTACGAGCAGTACTTC.

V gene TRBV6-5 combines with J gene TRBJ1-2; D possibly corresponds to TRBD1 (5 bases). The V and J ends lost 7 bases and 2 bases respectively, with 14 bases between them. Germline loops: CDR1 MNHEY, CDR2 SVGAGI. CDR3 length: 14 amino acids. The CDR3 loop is CASTTDISNYGYTF. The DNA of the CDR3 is TGTGCCAGCACCACGGACATATCCAACTATGGCTACACCTTC.

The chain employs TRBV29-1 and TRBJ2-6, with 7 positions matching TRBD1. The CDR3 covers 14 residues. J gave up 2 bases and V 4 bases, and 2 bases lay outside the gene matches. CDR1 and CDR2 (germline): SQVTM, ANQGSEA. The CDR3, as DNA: TGCAGCGTTGGGGGGACAGCTGGGGCCAACGTCCTGACTTTC. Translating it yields CSVGGTAGANVLTF.

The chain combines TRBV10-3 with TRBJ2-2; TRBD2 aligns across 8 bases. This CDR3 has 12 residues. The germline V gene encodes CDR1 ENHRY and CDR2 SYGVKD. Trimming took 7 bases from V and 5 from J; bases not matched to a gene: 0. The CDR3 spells CAITGGTGELFF. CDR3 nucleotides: TGTGCCATCACGGGGGGGACCGGGGAGCTGTTTTTT.

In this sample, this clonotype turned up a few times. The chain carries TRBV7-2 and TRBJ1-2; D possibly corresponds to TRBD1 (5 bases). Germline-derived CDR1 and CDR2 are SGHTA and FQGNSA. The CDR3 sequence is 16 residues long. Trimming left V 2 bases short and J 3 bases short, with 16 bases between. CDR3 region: CASSLRTGLGHYGYTF. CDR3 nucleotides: TGTGCCAGCAGCTTACGTACGGGGCTGGGGCACTATGGCTACACCTTC.

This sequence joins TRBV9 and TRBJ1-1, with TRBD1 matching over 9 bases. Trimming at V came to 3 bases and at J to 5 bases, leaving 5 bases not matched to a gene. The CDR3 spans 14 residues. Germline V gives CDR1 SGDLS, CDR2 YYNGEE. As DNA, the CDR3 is TGTGCCAGCAGCGCTCGACAGGGGGGGACTGAAGCTTTCTTT. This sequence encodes CASSARQGGTEAFF.

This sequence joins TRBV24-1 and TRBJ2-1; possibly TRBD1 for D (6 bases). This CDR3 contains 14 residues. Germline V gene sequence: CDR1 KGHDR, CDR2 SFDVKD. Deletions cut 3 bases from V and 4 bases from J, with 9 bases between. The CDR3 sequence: CATSDGDIYNEQFF. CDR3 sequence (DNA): TGTGCCACCAGTGATGGGGACATATACAATGAGCAGTTCTTC.

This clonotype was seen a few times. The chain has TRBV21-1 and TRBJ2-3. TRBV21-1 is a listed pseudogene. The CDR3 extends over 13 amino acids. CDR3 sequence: CASSKLSTDTQYF. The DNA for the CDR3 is TGTGCCAGCAGCAAACTGAGCACAGATACGCAGTATTTT.

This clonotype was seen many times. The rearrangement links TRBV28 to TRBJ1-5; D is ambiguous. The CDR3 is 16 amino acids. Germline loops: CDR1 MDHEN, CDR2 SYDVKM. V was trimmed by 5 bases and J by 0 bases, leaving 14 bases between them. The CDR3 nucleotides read TGTGCCAGCAGTCCACCCCGGTTGCTTAGCAATCAGCCCCAGCATTTT. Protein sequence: CASSPPRLLSNQPQHF.

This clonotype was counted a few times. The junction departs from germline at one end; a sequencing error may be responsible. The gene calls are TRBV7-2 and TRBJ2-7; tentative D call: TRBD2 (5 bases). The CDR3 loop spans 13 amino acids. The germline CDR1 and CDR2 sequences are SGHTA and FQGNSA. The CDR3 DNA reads TGCGCCAGCAGCTTGGCGGGTCTCTACGAGCAGTACTTC. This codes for CASSLAGLYEQYF. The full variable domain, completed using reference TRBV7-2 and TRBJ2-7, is GAGVSQSPSNKVTEKGKDVELRCDPISGHTALYWYRQSLGQGLEFLIYFQGNSAPDKSGLPSDRFSAERTGGSVSTLTIQRTQQEDSAVYLCASSLAGLYEQYFGPGTRLTVT.

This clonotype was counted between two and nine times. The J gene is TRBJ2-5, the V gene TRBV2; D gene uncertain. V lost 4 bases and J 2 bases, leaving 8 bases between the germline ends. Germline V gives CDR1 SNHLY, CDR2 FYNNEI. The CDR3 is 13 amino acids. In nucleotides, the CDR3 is TGTGCCAGCAGTGTTCTCAGTCAAGAGACCCAGTACTTC. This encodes CASSVLSQETQYF.

CDR3 amino acids: CASSEEAGAIYGYTF. DNA for the CDR3: TGTGCCAGCAGTGAAGAAGCAGGGGCAATCTATGGCTACACCTTC. J is TRBJ1-2 and V is TRBV25-1; tentatively, D is TRBD1 (6 bases). V lost 2 bases, J lost 4 bases, and 14 bases lay in between. This CDR3 has 15 amino acids. Germline V gives CDR1 MGHDK, CDR2 SYGVNS.